The 7 T cell receptor beta chains below were found in one sample sequenced in a study of PD-1 blockade in classical Hodgkin lymphoma. Following autologous stem cell transplantation, relapse occurred in every patient, and exposure to brentuximab vedotin varied. Thawed PBMCs were the source of CD8+ T cells, obtained through magnetic negative selection. Assay used: immunoSEQ multiplex PCR; TCRdb lists only in-frame clones, some missing. The data hold approximately 11,000 clones, with 80% to 85% observed a single time. The input for sequencing was CD8+ T cells from blood, taken at baseline. All receptors derive from a human donor with classical Hodgkin lymphoma.

This chain connects TRBV29-1 to TRBJ2-7, with D possibly TRBD1 on 6 matching bases. The germline CDR1 and CDR2 sequences are SQVTM and ANQGSEA. This CDR3 has 13 amino acids. Trimming pared 2 bases from V and 7 bases from J, leaving 15 bases between. The CDR3 region has the DNA TGCAGCGTTGAACAGGGGATACAGGGTGAGCAGTACTTC. It encodes CSVEQGIQGEQYF.

The CDR3 bases are TGTGCCTGGAGTGGCAGCGGGAGCTTCTACGAGCAGTACTTC. Residues: CAWSGSGSFYEQYF. The chain combines TRBV30 with TRBJ2-7; 8 positions agree with TRBD2. The CDR3 consists of 14 residues. With V trimmed by 1 base and J by 3 bases, 5 bases remained unmatched. Germline V gene lookup returns CDR1 GTSNPN and CDR2 SVGIG (reference sequence).

This clone occurred a few times. Written as DNA, the CDR3 is TGTGCCAGCAGCCACTGGGCAGGGAATCAGCCCCAGCATTTT. Its protein product is CASSHWAGNQPQHF. The J gene is TRBJ1-5, the V gene TRBV5-6, with D perhaps TRBD1 (5 bases). CDR3 size: 14 residues. V was shortened by 4 bases and J by 4 bases, with 12 bases between the two germline ends. The germline gives CDR1 SGHDT, CDR2 YYEEEE.

The chain joins TRBV7-6 to TRBJ2-3; the match to TRBD2 covers 14 bases. The CDR3 runs 15 residues. V lost 5 bases, J lost 3 bases, and 1 base stayed unmatched. The V gene's germline CDR1 is SGHVS and CDR2 FNYEAQ. Here the CDR3 reads CASSRTSGGTDTQYF. CDR3 DNA: TGTGCCAGCAGCAGGACTAGCGGGGGGACAGATACGCAGTATTTT.

This clone was seen once. V usage is TRBV28 and J usage is TRBJ2-7; the match to TRBD2 covers 7 bases. CDR3 length: 15 amino acids. With 7 bases clipped from V and 3 bases from J, the junction kept 12 bases outside the gene matches. The germline CDR1 and CDR2 sequences are MDHEN and SYDVKM. CDR3 region: CASTLGTSDYYEQYF. The CDR3 DNA reads TGTGCCAGCACCCTAGGAACTAGCGATTACTACGAGCAGTACTTC.

On this clone: The junction departs from the called germline gene at one end, perhaps through a read error. The chain is built from TRBV7-7 and TRBJ2-1; 16 nucleotides line up with TRBD2. This CDR3 region has 21 residues. Per the germline V gene, CDR1 is SSHAT and CDR2 is FNYEAQ (reference sequence). In DNA, the CDR3 is TGTGCTAGCAGCCCAGGGACTAGCGGGAGGGCCTGGGGTCGCTCCTACAATGAGCAGTTCTTC. Its protein is CASSPGTSGRAWGRSYNEQFF.

This chain connects TRBV7-9 to TRBJ2-1; 15 bases match TRBD2. The CDR3 loop spans 17 amino acids. The V gene's germline CDR1 is SEHNR and CDR2 FQNEAQ (reference sequence). The V and J ends lost 5 bases and 8 bases, in that order; junction bases with no gene match: 10. The CDR3 spells CASSLGLAGGPSDEQFF. As DNA, the CDR3 is TGTGCCAGCAGCCTCGGACTAGCGGGAGGGCCAAGTGATGAGCAGTTCTTC.